The 26 T cell receptor beta chains below come from one sample, sequenced in a study of CD8+CD57+ T cells in acquired aplastic anemia. Previously, flow cytometry had revealed CD8+CD57+ cell expansion in the patients chosen for sequencing. CDR3 and TCR beta VDJ profiling relied on genomic DNA as the template. TCRdb re-analysed the reads in MiXCR, keeping a single row per CDR3 protein. Of 190,000 or so distinct CDR3 sequences listed, roughly 50% are singletons. Sequencing was done on a sample of sorted CD4+, CD8+, or CD8+CD57+ T cells (not recorded which) from PBMCs. These receptors originate from a human donor with aplastic anemia.

The gene calls are TRBV27 and TRBJ1-1; possibly TRBD1 for D (5 bases). The CDR3 has 14 amino acids. V lost 5 bases and J 1 base, leaving 11 bases between the germline ends. Germline V gene lookup returns CDR1 MNHEY and CDR2 SMNVEV (reference sequence). In DNA form, the CDR3 reads TGTGCCAGCAGTCGACCCGGACAGAACACTGAAGCTTTCTTT. Encoded protein: CASSRPGQNTEAFF.

This clonotype appeared many times. The V and J genes are TRBV11-3 and TRBJ1-5; a possible D gene is TRBD1 (6 bases). The germline V gene encodes CDR1 SGHNT and CDR2 YENEEA. Trimming took off 4 bases at V and 7 bases at J, with 14 bases between the two ends. This CDR3 region has 14 residues. The CDR3 DNA reads as TGTGCCAGCAGCTCAGTGGGGGGCCCACAGCCCCAGCATTTT. Its protein product is CASSSVGGPQPQHF.

The V call is TRBV5-4, the J call TRBJ1-1; D not resolved. Germline CDR1 reads SGHNT; CDR2 reads YYREEE (reference sequence). Trimming cost V 6 bases and J 11 bases, with 17 bases left between them. The CDR3 has 12 amino acids. CDR3 sequence (DNA): TGTGCCAGCACCGCGGACTCGTCTATGGCTTTCTTT. The encoded protein is CASTADSSMAFF.

V and J are TRBV19 and TRBJ2-3; 8 nucleotides agree with TRBD2. V trimming: 1 base; J trimming: 0 bases; junction bases outside the gene matches: 12. The CDR3 sequence is 19 residues long. Germline lookup yields CDR1 LNHDA and CDR2 SQIVND (reference sequence). The CDR3 DNA sequence: TGTGCCAGTAGTATAGGGGAAGCGGGGGCCCTCGCTAGCACAGATACGCAGTATTTT. Amino acid sequence: CASSIGEAGALASTDTQYF.

This clonotype was recorded at least ten times. J is TRBJ1-1 and V is TRBV11-3; D ambiguous. Germline V lookup: CDR1 SGHNT, CDR2 YENEEA. The CDR3 extends over 14 amino acids. V was pared by 0 bases and J by 1 base, with 6 bases between. The CDR3 loop is CASSLDSGNTEAFF. In nucleotides, the CDR3 is TGTGCCAGCAGCTTAGATAGTGGGAACACTGAAGCTTTCTTT.

In its sample, this clonotype was seen many times. The V call is TRBV4-1, the J call TRBJ1-4; possibly TRBD1 for D (5 bases). The CDR3 length is 16 residues. The germline gives CDR1 MGHRA, CDR2 YSYEKL. Trimming stripped 4 bases from V and 4 bases from J, with 16 bases between. The CDR3 region is CASSPQPGTVNEKLFF. In nucleotides, the CDR3 is TGCGCCAGCAGCCCGCAACCCGGGACGGTTAATGAAAAACTGTTTTTT.

This clonotype was seen ten or more times. The V gene is TRBV20-1, the J gene TRBJ1-5; 8 bases align to TRBD1. V shed 4 bases, J shed 0 bases, and the junction held 20 bases outside the gene matches. Germline-derived CDR1 and CDR2 are DFQATT and SNEGSKA (reference sequence). The CDR3 runs to 20 residues. The CDR3 DNA is TGCAGTGCTATCCAACTCCCGGGACAGGCGCCCGTGCATAGCAATCAGCCCCAGCATTTT. It is translated as CSAIQLPGQAPVHSNQPQHF.

This clonotype was detected ten times or more. The chain carries TRBV20-1 and TRBJ1-5; tentatively, D is TRBD1 (5 bases). The V gene's germline CDR1 is DFQATT and CDR2 SNEGSKA (reference sequence). This CDR3 comprises 15 residues. V was trimmed by 6 bases and J by 4 bases, leaving 19 bases between them. CDR3 protein: CSALLGRADNQPQHF. For the CDR3, the DNA is TGCAGTGCCCTCTTGGGACGGGCAGATAATCAGCCCCAGCATTTT.

CDR3 region: CASRMGQGVGQPQHF. CDR3 coding DNA: TGTGCCAGCCGGATGGGACAGGGGGTGGGTCAGCCCCAGCATTTT. The rearrangement joins TRBV2 to TRBJ1-5, with 11 positions matching TRBD1. This CDR3 has 15 residues. Germline V gives CDR1 SNHLY, CDR2 FYNNEI. After removal of 8 bases from V and 6 bases from J, the junction contained 9 bases not matched to a gene.

V is TRBV10-2 and J is TRBJ1-5; D gene ambiguous. The CDR3 has 13 amino acids. Germline-derived CDR1 and CDR2 are WSHSY and SAAADI. Deletions cut 8 bases from V and 7 bases from J, with 15 bases between. CDR3 nucleotides: TGCGCCAGCTCGGCCTCGGCGGGACAGCCCCAGCATTTT. Its protein is CASSASAGQPQHF.

The chain has TRBV29-1 and TRBJ1-4; the D gene is possibly TRBD1 (5 bases). CDR1 is SQVTM, CDR2 ANQGSEA, per germline. V lost 3 bases, J lost 8 bases, and 7 bases lay in between. The CDR3 length is 11 residues. CDR3 amino acids: CSVEDTEKLFF. The CDR3 nucleotides are TGCAGCGTTGAGGACACGGAAAAACTGTTTTTT.

The sample holds a few counts of this clonotype. This chain joins TRBV30 and TRBJ2-3; tentative D call: TRBD2 (5 bases). The CDR3 sequence is 15 residues long. Germline CDR1 GTSNPN, CDR2 SVGIG (reference sequence). The V end lost 0 bases, the J end lost 4 bases, and 14 bases lay between the germline ends. CDR3 in DNA: TGTGCCTGGAGTGTACGAGGGCCGGCGGCAGATACGCAGTATTTT. This encodes CAWSVRGPAADTQYF.

This chain connects TRBV29-1 to TRBJ1-1, with a weak D call TRBD1 (5 bases). The CDR3 loop spans 15 amino acids. Trimming removed 5 bases at V and 5 bases at J, with 21 bases between. Germline V gene sequence: CDR1 SQVTM, CDR2 ANQGSEA. CDR3 bases: TGCAGCGTTCTCACTCGGGACGCCCACGGGACTGAAGCTTTCTTT. Protein: CSVLTRDAHGTEAFF. Drawing the rest from reference TRBV29-1 and TRBJ1-1, the complete variable domain is SAVISQKPSRDICQRGTSLTIQCQVDSQVTMMFWYRQQPGQSLTLIATANQGSEATYESGFVIDKFPISRPNLTFSTLTVSNMSPEDSSIYLCSVLTRDAHGTEAFFGQGTRLTVV.

This clonotype was observed once. The junction does not match germline at one end; this may be a read error. CDR3 sequence: CASKVAFSYNSPLHF. CDR3 bases: TGTGCCAGCAAGGTTGCGTTCTCCTATAATTCGCCCCTCCACTTT. The chain is built from TRBV27 and TRBJ1-6; D uncertain. The CDR3 consists of 15 residues. Germline V CDR1 and CDR2: MNHEY, SMNVEV (reference sequence).

This clonotype showed up many times. The V call is TRBV3-1, the J call TRBJ2-3; D not resolved. The V gene's germline CDR1 is LGHDT and CDR2 YNNKEL (reference sequence). V was trimmed by 0 bases and J by 5 bases, leaving 3 bases between them. There are 12 residues in the CDR3. CDR3: CASSQDGDTQYF. The DNA of the CDR3 is TGTGCCAGCAGCCAAGACGGAGATACGCAGTATTTT.

This clonotype occurred many times. This chain uses TRBV7-2 with TRBJ2-7, with TRBD1 as a possible D gene (6 bases). V lost 2 bases, J lost 2 bases, and 16 bases lay in between. Looked up from germline, CDR1 is SGHTA and CDR2 is FQGNSA. The CDR3 totals 16 residues. The CDR3 nucleotides are TGTGCCAGCAGCTTACCCCGACAGGTTTGGCCCTACGAGCAGTACTTC. This codes for CASSLPRQVWPYEQYF. The full variable domain, in which reference TRBV7-2 and TRBJ2-7 provide the parts outside the CDR3, is GAGVSQSPSNKVTEKGKDVELRCDPISGHTALYWYRQSLGQGLEFLIYFQGNSAPDKSGLPSDRFSAERTGGSVSTLTIQRTQQEDSAVYLCASSLPRQVWPYEQYFGPGTRLTVT.

This clonotype has just a few counts. The chain is built from TRBV7-6 and TRBJ1-6, with 7 bases matching TRBD1. Trimming at V came to 5 bases and at J to 10 bases, leaving 8 bases not matched to a gene. The CDR3 is 14 amino acids. Germline assignment: CDR1 SGHVS and CDR2 FNYEAQ. In DNA form, the CDR3 reads TGTGCCAGCAGCCCCCGGACAGGAACCTCACCCCTCCACTTT. Translating gives CASSPRTGTSPLHF.

The chain joins TRBV20-1 to TRBJ1-6; unclear D gene. V gave up 6 bases and J gave up 10 bases, with 16 bases separating them. In germline, CDR1 is DFQATT, CDR2 SNEGSKA (reference sequence). The CDR3 loop spans 13 amino acids. The CDR3 region has the DNA TGCAGTGCCAGCACCCGAGAGGAGTCACCCCTCCACTTT. This translates into CSASTREESPLHF.

This clonotype was found many times. V gene TRBV5-4 combines with J gene TRBJ2-7, with D perhaps TRBD1 (5 bases). Trimming took off 4 bases at V and 3 bases at J, with 11 bases between the two ends. In germline, CDR1 is SGHNT, CDR2 YYREEE (reference sequence). The CDR3 has 13 amino acids. The CDR3 sequence is CASSSAGNYEQYF. CDR3 nucleotide sequence: TGTGCCAGCAGCAGCGCAGGGAACTACGAGCAGTACTTC.

The chain recombines TRBV12-3 or TRBV12-4 with TRBJ2-7; D remains ambiguous. This CDR3 is built from 11 residues. The V gene lost 5 bases and the J gene lost 6 bases, with 8 bases spanning the gap. CDR3 sequence: CASSQSSEQYF. In DNA, the CDR3 is TGTGCCAGCAGTCAATCTAGCGAGCAGTACTTC.

This clonotype has a handful of counts. This chain uses TRBV24-1 with TRBJ2-7; 8 bases align to TRBD1. Trimming took 6 bases from V and 3 from J; bases not matched to a gene: 3. Germline values: CDR1 KGHDR, CDR2 SFDVKD. The CDR3 has 13 amino acids. CDR3 DNA sequence: TGTGCCACCAGTCCAGGACAGGGCTACGAGCAGTACTTC. This gives the protein CATSPGQGYEQYF.

This clonotype occurred once. This sequence joins TRBV10-3 and TRBJ2-5, with 10 bases fitting TRBD1. With V trimmed by 6 bases and J by 2 bases, 6 bases remained unmatched. Germline lookup yields CDR1 ENHRY and CDR2 SYGVKD. This CDR3 comprises 15 residues. In DNA, the CDR3 is TGTGCCATCAGGGGGGGGACAGGGGCACAAGAGACCCAGTACTTC. Translation gives CAIRGGTGAQETQYF.

This clonotype came up many times. V gene TRBV19 combines with J gene TRBJ1-2; D is uncertain. The V end was cut by 5 bases, the J end by 6 bases, with 25 bases between. CDR1 is LNHDA and CDR2 is SQIVND in the germline V gene (reference sequence). The CDR3 is made up of 17 amino acids. The CDR3 DNA is TGTGCCAGTAGTCCTCAATCAGGAATCAGTGGACCGGATGGCTACACCTTC. Translating gives CASSPQSGISGPDGYTF.

Regarding this clonotype: Sequence at one end of the junction differs from germline and may be a read error. V usage is TRBV2 and J usage is TRBJ2-1; the D is unclear. Germline loops: CDR1 SNHLY, CDR2 FYNNEI. This CDR3 spans 12 amino acids. The CDR3 loop reads CASSEAAARSDF. In nucleotides, the CDR3 is TGTGCCAGCAGTGAAGCGGCAGCCCGGTCGGACTTC.

The chain recombines TRBV18 with TRBJ1-1; 8 bases agree with TRBD1. Per germline, CDR1 KGHSH and CDR2 LQKENI. The ends lost 6 bases at V and 0 bases at J; junction bases unmatched: 3. The CDR3 sequence is 14 residues long. The CDR3: CASSRQGMNTEAFF. The CDR3 bases are TGTGCCAGCTCGCGACAGGGGATGAACACTGAAGCTTTCTTT.

This clonotype was recorded many times. This CDR3 is CSANFRSGGRNEQFF. CDR3 nucleotides: TGCAGTGCTAACTTTCGGTCGGGGGGGCGGAATGAGCAGTTCTTC. The chain combines TRBV20-1 with TRBJ2-1; 8 positions agree with TRBD2. The CDR3 is 15 amino acids. Per the germline V gene, CDR1 is DFQATT and CDR2 is SNEGSKA (reference sequence). V lost 4 bases to trimming and J lost 7 bases; unmatched junction nucleotides: 12.